The present T cell receptor beta chain was sequenced within a study of cytomegalovirus exposure and HLA in healthy donors. Whole-study findings and limits: The majority of CMV-associated TCR beta chains were reported as apparently HLA-restricted in a later analysis. TCR beta V segments were, for the most part, productive about 87% or about 30% of the time in an earlier analysis.

PCR involved 60 Vbeta and 13 Jbeta primers. Using immunoSEQ multiplex PCR, the repertoire was profiled, and TCRdb retains in-frame clones only, with some absent. Seen here are about 120,000 clones, 70% to 80% observed once, and the top ten hold about 9.9%. Healthy bone marrow donors made up the donors. The V and J ends lost 0 bases and 2 bases, in that order; junction bases with no gene match: 3. Per germline, CDR1 SGDLS and CDR2 YYNGEE. CDR3 length: 16 amino acids. This clone was seen more than once but under ten times. What it binds is not known. The sample holds other DNA sequences that translate to the same CDR3.

The gene calls are TRBV9 and TRBJ2-2, with 8 bases that match TRBD2. Material for sequencing was PBMCs. This sequence was found in a woman aged 45-65 years in good health and CMV-seropositive. Here the CDR3 DNA reads TGTGCCAGCAGCGTAGGAGCGGGAGCAAACACCGGGGAGCTGTTTTTT. It translates to CASSVGAGANTGELFF. Full variable domain (outside the CDR3, taken from reference TRBV9 and TRBJ2-2): DSGVTQTPKHLITATGQRVTLRCSPRSGDLSVYWYQQSLDQGLQFLIQYYNGEERAKGNILERFSAQQFPDLHSELNLSSLELGDSALYFCASSVGAGANTGELFFGEGSRLTVL.